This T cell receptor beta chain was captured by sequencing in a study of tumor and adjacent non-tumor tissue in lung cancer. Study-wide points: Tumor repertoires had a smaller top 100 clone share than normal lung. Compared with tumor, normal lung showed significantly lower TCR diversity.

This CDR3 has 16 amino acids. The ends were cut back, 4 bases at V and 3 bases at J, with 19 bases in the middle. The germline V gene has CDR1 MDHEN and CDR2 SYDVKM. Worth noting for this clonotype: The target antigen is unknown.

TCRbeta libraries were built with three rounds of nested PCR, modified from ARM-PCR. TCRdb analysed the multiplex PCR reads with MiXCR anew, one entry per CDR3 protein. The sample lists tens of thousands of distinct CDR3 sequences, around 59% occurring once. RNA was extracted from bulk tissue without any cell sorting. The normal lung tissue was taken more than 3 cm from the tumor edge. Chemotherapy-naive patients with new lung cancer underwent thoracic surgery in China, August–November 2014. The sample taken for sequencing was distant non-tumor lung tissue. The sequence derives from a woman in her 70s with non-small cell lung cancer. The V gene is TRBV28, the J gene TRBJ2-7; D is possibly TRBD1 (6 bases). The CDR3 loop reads CASSSGQSWGRYEQYF. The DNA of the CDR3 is TGTGCCAGCAGTTCGGGACAAAGCTGGGGTCGCTACGAGCAGTACTTC.